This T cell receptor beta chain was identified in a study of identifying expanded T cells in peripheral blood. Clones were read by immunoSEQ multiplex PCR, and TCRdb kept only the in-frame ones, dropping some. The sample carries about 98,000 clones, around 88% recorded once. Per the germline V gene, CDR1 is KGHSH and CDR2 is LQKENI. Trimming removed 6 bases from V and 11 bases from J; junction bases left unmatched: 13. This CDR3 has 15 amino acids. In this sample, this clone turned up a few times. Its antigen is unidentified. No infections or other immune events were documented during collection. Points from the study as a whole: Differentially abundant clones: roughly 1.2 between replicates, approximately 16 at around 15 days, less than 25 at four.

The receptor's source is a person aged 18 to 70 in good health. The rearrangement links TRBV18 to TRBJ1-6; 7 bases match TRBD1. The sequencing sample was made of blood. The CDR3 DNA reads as TGTGCCAGCTCCCTATCGACAGGGAGGAACGCACCCCTCCACTTT. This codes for CASSLSTGRNAPLHF.